These 22 T cell receptor beta chains were sequenced from one sample in a study of blood T cell repertoires in COVID-19. Sequencing was performed with immunoSEQ multiplex PCR; in TCRdb, only in-frame clones are kept and a portion is missing. In the table there are hundreds of thousands of clones, approximately 86% of which are singletons. Sample: peripheral blood. All receptors derive from a man aged 35 to 55 with acute or convalescent COVID-19.

The genes are TRBV14 and TRBJ2-7; a weak D match, TRBD2 (5 bases). The CDR3 loop spans 12 amino acids. The V end lost 2 bases, the J end lost 4 bases, and 6 bases lay between the germline ends. CDR1 and CDR2 from the germline V gene are SGHDN and FVKESK. CDR3 region: CASSQTGYEQYF. CDR3 in DNA: TGTGCCAGCAGCCAAACGGGATACGAGCAGTACTTC.

Worth noting for this clone: Other DNA sequences from this sample encode an identical CDR3 as well. The chain employs TRBV7-9 and TRBJ1-4; 10 positions agree with TRBD1. From germline, CDR1 is SEHNR and CDR2 FQNEAQ (reference sequence). The CDR3 has 15 amino acids. The ends lost 5 bases at V and 3 bases at J; junction bases unmatched: 3. CDR3 in DNA: TGTGCCAGCAGCCTCGGGACAGGGGCTAATGAAAAACTGTTTTTT. Translation gives CASSLGTGANEKLFF.

The chain combines TRBV2 with TRBJ2-1; 12 nucleotides match TRBD2. From germline, CDR1 is SNHLY and CDR2 FYNNEI. The length of the CDR3 is 15 residues. The V gene end was trimmed by 6 bases and the J gene end by 7 bases; junction bases not matched to a gene: 7. The CDR3 region has the DNA TGTGCCAGCAGACCTAGCGGGGGGGCGGCTAATGAGCAGTTCTTC. It is translated as CASRPSGGAANEQFF.

The gene calls are TRBV4-3 and TRBJ2-1; 7 bases map to TRBD2. This CDR3 contains 17 residues. The V segment lost 0 bases and the J segment 0 bases; nucleotides outside the gene matches: 5. The germline V gene encodes CDR1 LGHNA and CDR2 YSLEER. The chain's CDR3 is CASSQEASGDSYNEQFF. The CDR3 coding sequence is TGCGCCAGCAGCCAAGAGGCTAGCGGAGACTCCTACAATGAGCAGTTCTTC.

This clone was observed once. The chain links TRBV2 to TRBJ1-2, with D possibly matching TRBD1 (6 bases). V was shortened by 6 bases and J by 5 bases, with 16 bases between the two germline ends. The length of the CDR3 is 14 residues. CDR1 and CDR2 (germline): SNHLY, FYNNEI. The CDR3 sequence is CASSSTGTPYGYTF. CDR3 in DNA: TGTGCCAGCAGCTCCACCGGGACACCTTATGGCTACACCTTC.

V is TRBV29-1 and J is TRBJ1-2; the match to TRBD1 covers 9 bases. In germline, CDR1 is SQVTM, CDR2 ANQGSEA. The V and J ends lost 2 bases and 8 bases, in that order; junction bases with no gene match: 12. This CDR3 has 15 amino acids. The CDR3 sequence: CSVERLGQGIGGYTF. CDR3 DNA sequence: TGCAGCGTTGAACGGTTGGGACAGGGAATCGGCGGCTACACCTTC.

The V gene is TRBV30, the J gene TRBJ2-5; no clear D. The CDR3 sequence is 15 residues long. Germline CDR1 is GTSNPN and CDR2 is SVGIG (reference sequence). Trimming cost V 2 bases and J 1 base, with 14 bases left between them. CDR3 region: CAWSYLSTLQETQYF. CDR3 DNA sequence: TGTGCCTGGAGTTATTTGAGTACTCTCCAAGAGACCCAGTACTTC.

The V call is TRBV27, the J call TRBJ2-3; 8 bases align to TRBD2. Germline V gene lookup returns CDR1 MNHEY and CDR2 SMNVEV (reference sequence). The CDR3 runs 17 residues. Germline trimming cut 2 bases from V and 3 bases from J; bases unmatched to any gene: 10. The CDR3 DNA reads TGTGCCAGCAGTTTACGGGGGGGCAGGGAACGGACAGATACGCAGTATTTT. It is translated as CASSLRGGRERTDTQYF.

This chain connects TRBV13 to TRBJ2-1; 8 positions agree with TRBD2. After removal of 2 bases from V and 6 bases from J, the junction contained 6 bases not matched to a gene. The CDR3 has 15 amino acids. Germline V CDR1 and CDR2: PRHDT, FYEKMQ (reference sequence). CDR3 bases: TGTGCCAGCAGCTTACTGCGGGGGGACTTCAATGAGCAGTTCTTC. It translates to CASSLLRGDFNEQFF.

The rearrangement links TRBV11-2 to TRBJ2-5; 7 nucleotides align to TRBD2. The junction had 7 bases not matched to a gene; V was cut back by 4 bases and J by 5 bases. Germline CDR1 is SGHAT and CDR2 is FQNNGV. The CDR3 consists of 14 residues. The CDR3, as DNA: TGTGCCAGCAGCTCCCTAGCGGTGGGGGAGACCCAGTACTTC. Its protein is CASSSLAVGETQYF.

The chain joins TRBV5-1 to TRBJ2-7, with 12 positions matching TRBD1. Germline V gene sequence: CDR1 SGHRS, CDR2 YFSETQ. CDR3 length: 15 residues. Unmatched junction bases numbered 7, after V lost 4 bases and J lost 5 bases. The CDR3 DNA reads TGCGCCAGCAGCCGCGGGACAGGGGGCCCCGACGAGCAGTACTTC. It translates to CASSRGTGGPDEQYF.

V usage is TRBV12-3 or TRBV12-4 and J usage is TRBJ2-7, with 7 bases aligning to TRBD1. Trimming took 5 bases from V and 3 from J; bases not matched to a gene: 4. The CDR3 has 13 residues. The CDR3 loop reads CASSTGDLYEQYF. CDR3 sequence (DNA): TGTGCCAGCAGTACAGGGGACCTCTACGAGCAGTACTTC.

This CDR3 reads CASSHHGTGGSSAQHF. The CDR3 nucleotides read TGTGCCAGCTCACATCACGGGACAGGGGGCAGCTCGGCCCAGCATTTT. The chain uses TRBV18 and TRBJ1-5; the match to TRBD1 covers 12 bases. V shed 4 bases and J 11 bases; nucleotides not matched to a gene: 12. Germline lookup yields CDR1 KGHSH and CDR2 LQKENI. The CDR3 consists of 16 residues.

The chain recombines TRBV3-1 (or the pseudogene TRBV3-2) with TRBJ1-2, with D possibly matching TRBD1 (6 bases). The germline CDR1 and CDR2 sequences are LGHDT and YNNKEL (reference sequence). V was shortened by 3 bases and J by 6 bases, with 11 bases between the two germline ends. The CDR3 runs 13 residues. The chain's CDR3 is CASSQAQGNGYTF. The CDR3 nucleotides read TGTGCCAGCAGCCAGGCCCAGGGGAATGGCTACACCTTC.

The V call is TRBV19, the J call TRBJ1-1, with D possibly matching TRBD1 (6 bases). Between the trimmed V and J ends, which lost 7 bases and 3 bases, there was a span of 18 bases. This CDR3 comprises 15 residues. The germline V gene has CDR1 LNHDA and CDR2 SQIVND (reference sequence). CDR3 region: CASTSTSGHYTEAFF. The CDR3 coding sequence is TGTGCCAGTACCTCAACGTCGGGACACTACACTGAAGCTTTCTTT.

The chain carries TRBV5-1 and TRBJ1-1, with 9 bases fitting TRBD1. The CDR3 runs 14 residues. The trim removed 4 bases at V and 7 bases at J, leaving 8 bases unmatched. Germline V gene lookup returns CDR1 SGHRS and CDR2 YFSETQ. CDR3 in amino acids: CASSPRDRVNEAFF. The CDR3 DNA follows: TGCGCCAGCAGCCCCCGGGACAGGGTAAATGAAGCTTTCTTT.

The rearrangement joins TRBV24-1 to TRBJ2-7; a possible D gene is TRBD1 (5 bases). Germline loops: CDR1 KGHDR, CDR2 SFDVKD. Trimming removed 3 bases from V and 7 bases from J, with 9 bases in between. This CDR3 has 12 residues. For the CDR3, the DNA is TGTGCCACCAGTGATCACCAGGGAGAGCAGTACTTC. Its translation is CATSDHQGEQYF.

The chain combines TRBV21-1 with TRBJ2-7; TRBD2 is the table's D call and was not checked against the DNA. TRBV21-1 is marked as a pseudogene. The CDR3 extends over 15 amino acids. This CDR3 reads CASSTNLPECSEQYF. CDR3 DNA: TGTGCCAGCAGCACTAACCTGCCCGAGTGTAGCGAGCAGTACTTC.

V is TRBV7-2 and J is TRBJ2-7, with D unclear. The V and J ends lost 5 bases and 0 bases respectively, with 14 bases between them. This CDR3 contains 15 residues. From germline, CDR1 is SGHTA and CDR2 FQGNSA. The CDR3 DNA sequence: TGTGCCAGCAGCCCCTCTAAGCGACCCTCCTACGAGCAGTACTTC. This sequence encodes CASSPSKRPSYEQYF.

The chain links TRBV5-8 to TRBJ1-4; D uncertain. The V end was cut by 1 base, the J end by 0 bases, with 10 bases between. CDR1 and CDR2 (germline): SGHTS, YDEGEE. This CDR3 is 16 amino acids long. CDR3 sequence reads: CASSLWSYATNEKLFF. The CDR3 DNA reads TGTGCCAGCAGCTTGTGGAGCTATGCAACTAATGAAAAACTGTTTTTT.

The CDR3 here is CASSLFQGDTQYF. For the CDR3, the DNA is TGTGCCAGCAGTCTATTCCAGGGGGATACGCAGTATTTT. The gene calls are TRBV12-3 or TRBV12-4 and TRBJ2-3; weak D call: TRBD1 (6 bases). The CDR3 has 13 residues. The V end was cut by 5 bases, the J end by 6 bases, with 12 bases between.

The rearrangement joins TRBV11-2 to TRBJ2-1; the D is unclear. The V end was cut by 1 base, the J end by 5 bases, with 6 bases between. CDR1 is SGHAT, CDR2 FQNNGV, per germline. CDR3 size: 13 residues. The CDR3 region has the DNA TGTGCCAGCAGCTTAGGGCTGAACAATGAGCAGTTCTTC. Its translation is CASSLGLNNEQFF.